The rows below give T cell receptor beta chains drawn from one sample of a study of T cell repertoires in cytomegalovirus infection. TCRdb analysed the reads with MiXCR anew, one entry per CDR3 protein. The table includes about 320,000 distinct CDR3 sequences, more than 8% detected once. The sequencing input was PBMCs. The origin of the receptors is a human donor in good health (CMV status not recorded). Some clones in this sample may be carry-over from other donors' samples. Both conserved end residues are part of each CDR3. The order of the fields is clone size, D gene, V gene, J gene, CDR3 protein, CDR3 DNA. The D gene is left open where the match is weak. Clone size is given for some rows only: seen once, a few or many times, or a class if the clone is expanded.

many	TRBD2	TRBV7-2	TRBJ2-5	CASRSGGSGSGGRETQYF	TGTGCCAGCCGTTCTGGTGGTAGCGGGAGCGGGGGCAGGGAGACCCAGTACTTC
.	.	TRBV28	TRBJ2-7	CASSLREPYEQYF	TGTGCCAGCAGTTTGAGAGAACCCTACGAGCAGTACTTC
many	TRBD2	TRBV7-2	TRBJ2-7	CASSRDNSGGEYYF	TGTGCCAGCAGCCGTGATAATAGCGGGGGGGAATATTACTTC
few	TRBD1	TRBV27	TRBJ1-5	CASRRRQGRSNQPQHF	TGTGCCAGCAGACGCAGACAGGGGCGAAGCAATCAGCCCCAGCATTTT
many	.	TRBV19	TRBJ1-6	CASSPGGYSPLHF	TGTGCCAGTAGCCCCGGTGGCTATTCACCCCTCCACTTT
few	.	TRBV7-9	TRBJ1-2	CASSLVASNYGYTF	TGTGCCAGCAGCTTAGTTGCATCTAACTATGGCTACACCTTC
many	TRBD1	TRBV11-2	TRBJ2-6	CASRETGVYGANVLTF	TGTGCCAGCAGAGAGACAGGGGTGTACGGGGCCAACGTCCTGACTTTC
few	.	TRBV20-1	TRBJ2-7	CSAGSGRGYEQYF	TGCAGTGCCGGTTCCGGACGGGGCTACGAGCAGTACTTC
.	.	TRBV7-2	TRBJ1-1	CASRSRKGGNTEAFF	TGTGCCAGCAGGTCCCGTAAGGGCGGGAACACTGAAGCTTTCTTT
few	.	TRBV19	TRBJ2-2	CASKGGTGELFF	TGTGCCAGTAAGGGGGGGACCGGGGAGCTGTTTTTT
few	.	TRBV2	TRBJ1-2	CASSEALVLYGYTF	TGTGCCAGCAGTGAAGCGCTGGTGTTATATGGCTACACCTTC
few	.	TRBV7-2	TRBJ2-7	CASSLVGTGAYEQYF	TGTGCCAGCAGCTTAGTCGGGACTGGGGCCTACGAGCAGTACTTC
.	.	TRBV10-3	TRBJ1-5	CAIGRSGNQPQHF	TGTGCGATCGGACGGTCCGGCAATCAGCCCCAGCATTTT
.	.	TRBV7-9	TRBJ2-6	CASRGDHSGANVLTF	TGTGCCAGCAGAGGGGATCACTCTGGGGCCAACGTCCTGACTTTC
many	.	TRBV7-2	TRBJ2-1	CASNSRYPYNEQFF	TGTGCCAGCAACTCAAGGTACCCGTACAATGAGCAGTTCTTC
.	.	TRBV20-1	TRBJ2-6	CSAEKESGANVLTF	TGCAGTGCTGAGAAGGAGTCTGGGGCCAACGTCCTGACTTTC
few	TRBD2	TRBV11-2	TRBJ2-3	CASRQSGALTDTQYF	TGTGCCAGCAGACAAAGCGGGGCCCTCACAGATACGCAGTATTTT
many	TRBD1	TRBV6-1	TRBJ1-4	CASSLTQGQGHEKLFF	TGTGCCAGCAGCCTCACACAGGGGCAGGGTCACGAAAAACTGTTTTTT
few	TRBD2	TRBV7-2	TRBJ2-3	CASSLGAGGYTQYF	TGTGCCAGCAGCTTAGGAGCGGGAGGATATACGCAGTATTTT
few	.	TRBV7-2	TRBJ1-5	CASSLGDIRNQPQHF	TGTGCCAGCAGCTTAGGGGACATACGGAATCAGCCCCAGCATTTT
.	TRBD2	TRBV28	TRBJ2-1	CGSSLSPAGGPNNEQFF	TGTGGCAGCAGTTTAAGCCCAGCGGGAGGGCCCAACAATGAGCAGTTCTTC
few	.	TRBV27	TRBJ2-1	CASKLVHEQFF	TGTGCCAGCAAACTAGTTCATGAGCAGTTCTTC
.	.	TRBV4-1	TRBJ1-5	CASSQESGQPQHF	TGTGCCAGCAGCCAAGAGAGTGGACAGCCCCAGCATTTT
few	.	TRBV25-1	TRBJ2-1	CASNGRGGPPNEQFF	TGTGCCAGCAACGGTCGGGGCGGGCCCCCTAATGAGCAGTTCTTC
.	TRBD1	TRBV7-2	TRBJ1-1	CASSLVTGGMNTEAFF	TGTGCCAGCAGCTTAGTGACAGGGGGAATGAACACTGAAGCTTTCTTT
.	.	TRBV10-3	TRBJ1-5	CAISESDNQPQHF	TGTGCCATCAGTGAGTCGGACAATCAGCCCCAGCATTTT
many	.	TRBV7-2	TRBJ1-2	CASILTLGAPYGYTF	TGTGCCAGCATCCTTACCCTAGGGGCCCCTTATGGCTACACCTTC
many	TRBD2	TRBV11-2	TRBJ2-3	CASSRLGGGFSSSTDTQYF	TGTGCCAGCAGCCGGCTGGGGGGGGGTTTTTCCTCTAGCACAGATACGCAGTATTTT
few	TRBD1	TRBV20-1	TRBJ1-2	CSARTFGTGYYGYTF	TGCAGTGCTAGGACTTTCGGGACAGGATACTATGGCTACACCTTC
.	.	TRBV6-6	TRBJ1-2	CASSPGQWNGYTF	TGTGCCAGCAGCCCGGGCCAATGGAATGGCTACACCTTC
many	.	TRBV7-2	TRBJ2-7	CASSSIARPIYYEQYF	TGTGCCAGCAGCTCCATTGCGCGCCCAATTTACTACGAGCAGTACTTC
few	.	TRBV6-6	TRBJ2-7	CASSYSRDSSYEQYF	TGTGCCAGCAGTTACTCTCGCGACTCCTCCTACGAGCAGTACTTC
.	TRBD1	TRBV20-1	TRBJ2-5	CSASDRRLQETQYF	TGCAGTGCTTCGGACAGGCGACTACAAGAGACCCAGTACTTC
many	.	TRBV7-3	TRBJ1-5	CASSPRQPNQPQHF	TGTGCCAGCAGCCCCAGACAGCCCAATCAGCCCCAGCATTTT
.	.	TRBV4-3	TRBJ1-2	CASSQDGGAGSSINYGYTF	TGCGCCAGCAGCCAAGATGGGGGTGCAGGGAGTAGCATTAACTATGGCTACACCTTC
.	.	TRBV27	TRBJ2-5	CASTPRRGETQYF	TGTGCCAGCACCCCGCGTCGGGGGGAGACCCAGTACTTC
many	TRBD1	TRBV7-2	TRBJ1-2	CASTRTGDGYTF	TGTGCCAGCACCCGGACAGGGGACGGCTACACCTTC
.	.	TRBV29-1	TRBJ2-1	CSVVLAAYNEQFF	TGCAGCGTTGTATTAGCGGCATACAATGAGCAGTTCTTC
few	.	TRBV4-3	TRBJ1-2	CASSQDSAGPNYGYTF	TGCGCCAGCAGCCAAGATTCAGCAGGACCTAACTATGGCTACACCTTC
.	.	TRBV15	TRBJ2-1	CATSRGTTAYNEQFF	TGTGCCACCAGCAGAGGGACAACCGCCTACAATGAGCAGTTCTTC
few	TRBD2	TRBV12-3/TRBV12-4	TRBJ2-3	CASSLGGREGSDTQYF	TGTGCCAGCAGTTTAGGTGGCAGGGAGGGGTCAGATACGCAGTATTTT
few	.	TRBV6-5	TRBJ2-7	CASSYKGRLVEQYF	TGTGCCAGCAGTTACAAGGGAAGGTTGGTCGAGCAGTACTTC
many	.	TRBV7-2	TRBJ1-1	CASSAPGGGGTEAFF	TGTGCCAGCAGCGCGCCCGGAGGGGGGGGGACTGAAGCTTTCTTT
.	TRBD1	TRBV24-1	TRBJ2-1	CATSGEGTGGSEQFF	TGTGCCACCAGTGGTGAGGGGACAGGGGGGAGTGAGCAGTTCTTC
many	.	TRBV7-2	TRBJ1-5	CASSFVRGPQHF	TGTGCCAGCAGCTTCGTCCGAGGGCCCCAGCATTTT
few	TRBD2	TRBV19	TRBJ2-7	CASSWVRDYPYEQYF	TGTGCCAGTAGTTGGGTCCGGGACTACCCCTACGAGCAGTACTTC
.	.	TRBV10-3	TRBJ2-7	CAIRGEGGGLRSYHEQYF	TGTGCCATCAGGGGTGAGGGGGGGGGCCTACGTTCGTATCACGAGCAGTACTTC
many	TRBD1	TRBV6-6	TRBJ1-1	CASSPDRGRGSGTEAFF	TGTGCCAGCTCCCCGGACAGGGGGCGCGGATCAGGGACTGAAGCTTTCTTT
many	.	TRBV7-2	TRBJ2-5	CASSLEVTTQYF	TGTGCCAGCAGCTTAGAAGTTACGACCCAGTACTTC
few	TRBD1	TRBV7-2	TRBJ1-3	CASSSQGVSGNTIYF	TGTGCCAGCAGCTCCCAGGGGGTCTCTGGAAACACCATATATTTT
.	TRBD1	TRBV12-3/TRBV12-4	TRBJ2-5	CASSLVGGLETQYF	TGTGCCAGCAGTTTAGTAGGGGGCTTAGAGACCCAGTACTTC
few	.	TRBV5-8	TRBJ2-2	CASSLGAARITGELFF	TGTGCCAGCAGCTTGGGAGCAGCTCGGATCACCGGGGAGCTGTTTTTT
many	.	TRBV4-1	TRBJ2-1	CASSQGGGSSYNEQFF	TGCGCCAGCAGCCAAGGGGGCGGTAGCTCCTACAATGAGCAGTTCTTC
.	.	TRBV19	TRBJ2-2	CASITPRGTPGVGELFF	TGTGCCAGTATCACCCCCCGAGGCACCCCAGGGGTCGGGGAGCTGTTTTTT
few	.	TRBV10-3	TRBJ2-3	CAISLGESTDTQYF	TGTGCCATCAGTCTGGGGGAGAGCACAGATACGCAGTATTTT
.	TRBD1	TRBV11-2	TRBJ2-7	CASSPDQNRGPYEQYF	TGTGCCAGCAGCCCCGACCAGAACAGGGGGCCGTACGAGCAGTACTTC
.	.	TRBV20-1	TRBJ2-6	CSARDPVAFEGANVLTF	TGCAGTGCTAGAGATCCCGTGGCGTTCGAGGGGGCCAACGTCCTGACTTTC
.	.	TRBV4-1	TRBJ2-1	CASSQDGVGLANEQFF	TGCGCCAGCAGCCAAGACGGAGTGGGTCTTGCCAATGAGCAGTTCTTC
many	.	TRBV6-2/TRBV6-3	TRBJ1-6	CASSYRGAHGSYNSPLHF	TGTGCCAGCAGTTACCGAGGCGCGCACGGCTCCTATAATTCACCCCTCCACTTT
.	.	TRBV6-1	TRBJ1-5	CASGGRIGQPQHF	TGTGCCAGCGGGGGGAGAATTGGTCAGCCCCAGCATTTT